One T cell receptor beta chain is described in this entry. Its antigen is not known. The sample is drawn from a study of cytomegalovirus exposure and HLA in healthy donors. General study findings and limits: The authors considered a cluster of highly shared sequence variants likely to be a sequencing artifact.

The CDR3 runs to 16 residues. V lost 6 bases and J lost 1; bases outside the gene matches: 9. In germline, CDR1 is SGHTA, CDR2 FQGNSA. The PCR had 60 Vbeta and 13 Jbeta primers. Generated by immunoSEQ multiplex PCR, the TCRdb table keeps only in-frame clones and is missing some. The data show about 180,000 clones, with about four fifths seen just once and about 1% held by the top ten. The J gene is TRBJ2-1, the V gene TRBV7-2; 7 bases are shared with TRBD2. Material: PBMCs. The sequence was collected from a man aged 30 to 39 in good health and CMV-seronegative. The CDR3 DNA is TGTGCCAGCAGTCATCCGGGGGGTCAATCCTACAATGAGCAGTTCTTC. Translating gives CASSHPGGQSYNEQFF.